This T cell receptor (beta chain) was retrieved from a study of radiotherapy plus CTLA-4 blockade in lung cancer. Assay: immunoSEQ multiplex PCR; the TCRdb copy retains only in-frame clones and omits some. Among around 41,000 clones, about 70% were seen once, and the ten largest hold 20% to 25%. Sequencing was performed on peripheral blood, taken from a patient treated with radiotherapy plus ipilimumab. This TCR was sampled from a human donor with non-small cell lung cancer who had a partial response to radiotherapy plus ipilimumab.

CDR3 bases: TGTGCCAGCAGCTTACTCAGGGCTAATACTGAAGCTTTCTTT. This gives the protein CASSLLRANTEAFF. The J gene is TRBJ1-1, the V gene TRBV7-3, with D possibly being TRBD1 (5 bases). Trimming cost V 2 bases and J 5 bases, with 12 bases left between them. This CDR3 contains 14 residues. In germline, CDR1 is SGHTA, CDR2 FQGTGA.